The source of this T cell receptor (beta chain) is a study of blood T cell repertoires in COVID-19. As for the study in general: COVID-19 samples collected from the United States, Italy and Spain covered acute and convalescent phases.

One Seattle source followed patients from active infection through their disease course. In the source study's methods: Using reference gene primer amplification, nucleated cell counts were estimated. TCRdb keeps only in-frame clones here, not all; method: immunoSEQ multiplex PCR. From that table come the V and J calls and clone size; the DNA was used to work out D and trimming. The table records 300,000 to 400,000 clones, more than 70% of them present only once. From germline, CDR1 is ENHRY and CDR2 SYGVKD. V gave up 6 bases and J gave up 2 bases, with 13 bases separating them. This CDR3 comprises 14 residues.

This clonotype was sampled from a woman in her sixties or seventies with COVID-19, enrolled during active disease. The source material was peripheral blood. The rearrangement uses TRBV10-3 and TRBJ1-1, with D maybe TRBD1 (6 bases). Here the CDR3 DNA reads TGTGCCATCAGAGTAGGACAGCCTAACACTGAAGCTTTCTTT. It translates to CAIRVGQPNTEAFF.